This T cell receptor beta chain came from a study of T cells in Graves' hyperthyroidism and ophthalmopathy. Overall study context: Before any treatment, at initial diagnosis, peripheral blood was collected.

Diagnosing involved the use of clinical symptoms, serum thyroxine and TRAb, thyroid ultrasound and orbital computed tomography. In its sample, this clonotype was seen a few times. The antigen is unknown. Amplified TCR beta CDR3 regions came from RNA transcripts. First-round RT-PCR targeting the TCR CDR3 was performed with the HTBI primer set. One entry per CDR3 protein results from TCRdb running MiXCR on the multiplex PCR reads. This table has approximately 360,000 distinct CDR3 sequences, roughly 25% appearing once. Study findings and constraints: In blood, most of the thyroid clonotypes expanded above 0.001 were also present. Median prediction lead before ophthalmopathy onset was 5.5 to 7 months with the model.

This CDR3 is 13 amino acids long. Trimming pared 6 bases from V and 3 bases from J, leaving 11 bases between. Per germline, CDR1 SNHLY and CDR2 FYNNEI. The TCR comes from a man aged 45-65 years with Graves' hyperthyroidism. Input material: blood. The genes are TRBV2 and TRBJ1-2, with no clear D. The CDR3 DNA reads TGTGCCAGCAGGGCCCGGGCCTACTATGGCTACACCTTC. This translates into CASRARAYYGYTF. The full variable domain, with the rest looked up from reference TRBV2 and TRBJ1-2, is EPEVTQTPSHQVTQMGQEVILRCVPISNHLYFYWYRQILGQKVEFLVSFYNNEISEKSEIFDDQFSVERPDGSNFTLKIRSTKLEDSAMYFCASRARAYYGYTFGSGTRLTVV.